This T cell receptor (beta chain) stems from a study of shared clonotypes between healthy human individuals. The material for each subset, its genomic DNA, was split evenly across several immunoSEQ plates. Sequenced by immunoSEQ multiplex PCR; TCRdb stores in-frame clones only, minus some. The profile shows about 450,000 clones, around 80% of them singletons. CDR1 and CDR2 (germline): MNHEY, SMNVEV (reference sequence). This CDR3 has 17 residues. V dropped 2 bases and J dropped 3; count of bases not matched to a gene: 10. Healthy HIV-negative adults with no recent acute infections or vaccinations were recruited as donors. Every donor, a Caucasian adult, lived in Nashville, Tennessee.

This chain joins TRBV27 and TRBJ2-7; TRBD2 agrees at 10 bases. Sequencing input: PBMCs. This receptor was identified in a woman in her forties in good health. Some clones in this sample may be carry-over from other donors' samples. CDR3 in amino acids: CASSLKSHSGRNYEQYF. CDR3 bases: TGTGCCAGCAGTTTAAAGTCCCATAGCGGGAGGAACTACGAGCAGTACTTC.